This T cell receptor (beta chain) was obtained from a study of early T cells in non-severe SARS-CoV-2 infection. Study summary: Investigators sequenced bulk RNA drawn from unsorted whole blood, and chains remained unpaired.

This clonotype was seen many times. Individual cDNA molecules were tagged with unique molecular identifiers, the study reported. MiXCR was run by TCRdb on the 5' RACE reads, yielding one entry per CDR3 protein. This table has tens of thousands of distinct CDR3 sequences, 9% to 15% appearing once. This TCR derives from an adult who was a healthcare worker with PCR-confirmed SARS-CoV-2 infection or an uninfected control (not recorded which). The sample taken for sequencing was whole blood.

CDR3 nucleotide sequence: TGTGCCAGCTCCCCTCGGACACGGTACAATGAGCAGTTCTTC. It is translated as CASSPRTRYNEQFF. The V call is TRBV18, the J call TRBJ2-1; D is possibly TRBD1 (5 bases). This CDR3 is 14 amino acids long. In germline, CDR1 is KGHSH, CDR2 LQKENI. V dropped 6 bases and J dropped 4 bases, with 13 bases sitting between them.